One sample yielded the 11 T cell receptor beta chains listed below, sequenced in a study of blood T cell repertoires in COVID-19 (TCRdb year 2020). Library prep was done by the immunoSEQ multiplex PCR assay. The clones in this table, taken by TCRdb from immuneACCESS, are in-frame only. Not every clone is retained; where verified, under half of the shortfall comes from an unresolved V gene, and the cause of the rest is unknown. The sample yields about 110,000 clones; over 80% were counted once. Clones ranked in the top ten supply over 4% of the sample. Sequencing used peripheral blood. The receptor source for this set is a woman between 45 and 65 years old with acute or convalescent COVID-19.

The chain couples TRBV12-5 to TRBJ1-2; TRBD1 aligns across 10 bases. The germline V gene has CDR1 LGHNT and CDR2 FRNRAP. CDR3 size: 12 residues. CDR3: CAKTGGGYGYTF. In DNA, the CDR3 is TGTGCAAAGACAGGGGGCGGCTATGGCTACACCTTC.

The genes are TRBV7-2 and TRBJ1-1, with TRBD1 matching over 9 bases. The germline gives CDR1 SGHTA, CDR2 FQGNSA. Germline trimming cut 6 bases from V and 4 bases from J; bases unmatched to any gene: 9. The CDR3 consists of 15 residues. Written as DNA, the CDR3 is TGTGCCAGCAGTTACCCGGGGACAGGGATCACTGAAGCTTTCTTT. This sequence encodes CASSYPGTGITEAFF.

The V call is TRBV7-6, the J call TRBJ1-1; D unresolved. Deletions cut 4 bases from V and 4 bases from J, with 10 bases between. Germline assignment: CDR1 SGHVS and CDR2 FNYEAQ. This CDR3 contains 13 residues. DNA of the CDR3: TGTGCCAGCAGCTCCCAGGAGGGCACTGAAGCTTTCTTT. Translating it yields CASSSQEGTEAFF.

This chain uses TRBV7-8 with TRBJ2-4, with TRBD1 matching over 7 bases. The CDR3 totals 21 residues. Germline V gives CDR1 SGHVS, CDR2 FQNEAQ. With V trimmed by 0 bases and J by 0 bases, 17 bases remained unmatched. In DNA, the CDR3 is TGTGCCAGCAGCTTAGCTAAGGGGGCGAAGACAGAACTCCTAGCCAAAAACATTCAGTACTTC. Amino acids: CASSLAKGAKTELLAKNIQYF.

The rearrangement uses TRBV28 and TRBJ1-4; 9 positions match TRBD1. The CDR3 consists of 15 residues. Unmatched junction bases numbered 8, after V lost 2 bases and J lost 10 bases. Per germline, CDR1 MDHEN and CDR2 SYDVKM. CDR3 bases: TGTGCCAGCAGTTTACGGGACAGGGACCAGGGAAAACTGTTTTTT. This gives the protein CASSLRDRDQGKLFF.

The chain couples TRBV24-1 to TRBJ2-7; 11 positions agree with TRBD1. The germline V gene encodes CDR1 KGHDR and CDR2 SFDVKD. The CDR3 contains 16 residues. Germline trimming cut 2 bases from V and 5 bases from J; bases unmatched to any gene: 7. CDR3 sequence (DNA): TGTGCCACCAGTGATTCGCCGGGACAGGGGGTCCACGAGCAGTACTTC. It specifies CATSDSPGQGVHEQYF.

This chain links TRBV14 with TRBJ1-1; TRBD1 is a possible D gene (6 bases). The CDR3 runs 15 residues. V lost 2 bases and J lost 0, with 10 bases in between. Germline assignment: CDR1 SGHDN and CDR2 FVKESK. CDR3 loop: CASSQWGPMNTEAFF. Here the CDR3 DNA reads TGTGCCAGCAGCCAATGGGGGCCCATGAACACTGAAGCTTTCTTT.

The chain has TRBV7-9 and TRBJ1-1; D uncertain. The germline V gene encodes CDR1 SEHNR and CDR2 FQNEAQ (reference sequence). The CDR3 has 14 amino acids. The V gene lost 5 bases and the J gene lost 5 bases, with 15 bases spanning the gap. CDR3 loop: CASSDGRERTEAFF. Here the CDR3 DNA reads TGTGCCAGCAGCGACGGACGGGAGAGGACTGAAGCTTTCTTT.

The chain recombines TRBV28 with TRBJ1-1, with 12 bases that match TRBD1. This CDR3 is built from 16 residues. Germline lookup yields CDR1 MDHEN and CDR2 SYDVKM. The V segment lost 6 bases and the J segment 0 bases; nucleotides outside the gene matches: 5. The CDR3 DNA reads TGTGCCAGCAGGCGGGACAGGGGGCGACTGAACACTGAAGCTTTCTTT. Translated, it gives CASRRDRGRLNTEAFF.

The chain carries TRBV5-5 and TRBJ1-5; D not certain. Trimming shortened V by 3 bases and J by 4 bases, and 20 bases separated the two germline ends. Germline V gene data show CDR1 as SGHKS and CDR2 as YYEKEE (reference sequence). The CDR3 length is 17 residues. The CDR3 loop reads CASSSGRAGGLNQPQHF. As DNA, the CDR3 is TGTGCCAGCAGCTCGGGTCGGGCGGGAGGACTTAATCAGCCCCAGCATTTT.

Turning to this clone: One end of the junction varies from germline; a read error may be responsible. The gene calls are TRBV5-1 and TRBJ2-1; D ambiguous. The CDR3 runs 15 residues. The germline V gene has CDR1 SGHRS and CDR2 YFSETQ. This CDR3 is CASSLVGPSSNEQFF. In DNA, the CDR3 is TGCGCCAGCAGCTTGGTTGGCCCTTCCTCCAATGAGCAGTTCTTC.